Sequencing of this T cell receptor (beta chain) was carried out in a study of blood T cell repertoires in COVID-19. During active infection, Seattle patients enrolled and were then monitored through disease. With 3 bases clipped from V and 3 bases from J, the junction kept 3 bases outside the gene matches. The CDR3 runs to 16 residues. CDR1 and CDR2 (germline): WSHSY, SAAADI. This clone was found once. Libraries were prepared by immunoSEQ multiplex PCR; TCRdb keeps only in-frame clonotypes and omits some of them. The sample carries over 95,000 clones, approximately 85% recorded once. The clonotype comes from a woman aged 55-69 years with COVID-19, enrolled during active disease. The sequencing input was peripheral blood. The chain links TRBV10-2 to TRBJ2-2; TRBD2 aligns across 11 bases. DNA of the CDR3: TGCGCCAGCAGTGAAACTAGCGGGAGATACACCGGGGAGCTGTTTTTT. This translates into CASSETSGRYTGELFF.